A selection of T cell receptor beta chains follows, all from one sample in a study of graft-versus-host responses after intestinal transplantation. The antigens of these receptors remain unknown. Repertoires were generated with immunoSEQ multiplex PCR, while TCRdb's copy carries only in-frame clones and drops some. The table has 73,000 or so clones, about 90% seen once. The sequencing here drew on unstimulated CD8+ T cells sorted from spleen or lymph node cells, taken before transplant. The receptors come from a human donor who was the organ donor for an intestinal transplant. CDR3s include the opening cysteine and the closing phenylalanine or tryptophan. The D gene is left open where the match is weak. Only some rows state a clone size, as once, few, many or a class for expanded clones.

J,D,V,size,CDR3,DNA
TRBJ2-1,TRBD1,TRBV4-3,-,CASSQGTGRWYYNEQFF,TGCGCCAGCAGCCAAGGGACAGGGAGATGGTACTACAATGAGCAGTTCTTC
TRBJ2-2,TRBD2,TRBV7-8,-,CASSPGGYTGELFF,TGTGCCAGCAGCCCGGGGGGGTACACCGGGGAGCTGTTTTTT
TRBJ2-2,TRBD2,TRBV19,-,CASSIELAGVNTGELFF,TGTGCCAGTAGTATAGAATTAGCGGGGGTGAACACCGGGGAGCTGTTTTTT
TRBJ1-2,-,TRBV29-1,few,CSVEAGGYGYTF,TGCAGCGTTGAAGCGGGGGGCTATGGCTACACCTTC
TRBJ1-2,-,TRBV21-1,-,CASRKHLGGFYGYTF,TGTGCCAGCAGGAAGCATTTGGGGGGTTTTTATGGCTACACCTTC
TRBJ1-1,-,TRBV2,-,CASSEGTGTGTEAFF,TGTGCCAGCAGTGAAGGAACGGGAACGGGCACTGAAGCTTTCTTT
TRBJ1-2,-,TRBV4-3,-,CASSQNAAAGNYGYTF,TGCGCCAGCAGCCAAAATGCGGCGGCGGGCAACTATGGCTACACCTTC
TRBJ2-5,TRBD2,TRBV9,-,CASSGSGGAQETQYF,TGTGCCAGCAGCGGTAGCGGGGGGGCTCAAGAGACCCAGTACTTC
TRBJ1-3,-,TRBV4-3,-,CASSFSSRRPSGNTIYF,TGCGCCAGCAGCTTTTCCTCCCGGAGGCCATCTGGAAACACCATATATTTT
TRBJ2-6,-,TRBV11-2,-,CASSLFPVESGANVLTF,TGTGCCAGCAGCTTATTTCCAGTCGAATCTGGGGCCAACGTCCTGACTTTC
TRBJ1-1,-,TRBV19,-,CASSITANTEAFF,TGTGCCAGTAGTATTACAGCGAACACTGAAGCTTTCTTT
TRBJ1-6,TRBD1,TRBV6-1,-,CASRTGYSDSPLHF,TGTGCCAGCAGGACAGGGTATAGCGATTCACCCCTCCACTTT
TRBJ2-1,-,TRBV10-3,-,CAIRRGPNYNEQFF,TGTGCCATCAGGCGGGGTCCGAACTACAATGAGCAGTTCTTC
TRBJ1-1,TRBD1,TRBV5-6,-,CASSLDRGRGAFF,TGTGCCAGCAGTCTCGACAGGGGGCGAGGAGCTTTCTTT
TRBJ1-1,-,TRBV7-6,-,CASSRPEANTEAFF,TGTGCCAGCAGCCGTCCTGAGGCGAACACTGAAGCTTTCTTT
TRBJ2-5,-,TRBV28,-,CASRPLTGYGGTQYF,TGTGCCAGCAGACCCCTTACTGGGTACGGGGGGACCCAGTACTTC
TRBJ1-2,-,TRBV7-9,-,CASSFPQGGYGYTF,TGTGCCAGCAGCTTCCCCCAGGGTGGGTATGGCTACACCTTC
TRBJ1-1,-,TRBV5-6,once,CASSPPEGRLSTEAFF,TGTGCCAGCAGCCCCCCGGAGGGCAGATTGAGCACTGAAGCTTTCTTT
TRBJ2-5,-,TRBV27,-,CASSSGLWGRQYF,TGTGCCAGCAGTTCCGGACTTTGGGGGCGTCAGTACTTC
TRBJ1-3,-,TRBV2,-,CASSDAGVAGSGNTIYF,TGTGCCAGCAGTGACGCCGGTGTAGCGGGCTCTGGAAACACCATATATTTT
TRBJ2-1,-,TRBV7-2,-,CASSLQATSYNEQFF,TGTGCCAGCAGCTTACAGGCTACCTCCTACAATGAGCAGTTCTTC
TRBJ2-5,-,TRBV6-4,once,CASSESTEQETQYF,TGTGCCAGCAGTGAGTCGACAGAACAAGAGACCCAGTACTTC
TRBJ2-5,-,TRBV6-5,-,CASSEDNSETQYF,TGTGCCAGCAGTGAGGACAATAGCGAGACCCAGTACTTC
TRBJ2-1,-,TRBV5-1,-,CASSLDGYNEQFF,TGCGCCAGCAGCTTGGACGGGTACAATGAGCAGTTCTTC
TRBJ1-2,-,TRBV21-1,-,CASSKEMGGSGGYTF,TGTGCCAGCAGCAAAGAGATGGGAGGGTCTGGTGGCTACACCTTC
TRBJ2-1,TRBD2,TRBV19,-,CASSIDRGVGHPKEQFF,TGTGCCAGTAGTATAGATCGGGGGGTTGGACACCCTAAGGAGCAGTTCTTC
TRBJ1-2,TRBD1,TRBV6-6,few,CASSPGTGGLYGYTF,TGTGCCAGCAGTCCCGGGACAGGGGGACTCTATGGCTACACCTTC
TRBJ1-2,-,TRBV9,-,CASSVGKGTRSGYTF,TGTGCCAGCAGCGTAGGAAAAGGGACAAGGAGCGGCTACACCTTC
TRBJ1-2,-,TRBV7-9,-,CASRSGGSYGYTF,TGTGCCAGCAGATCGGGGGGTAGCTATGGCTACACCTTC
TRBJ2-1,TRBD2,TRBV28,-,CASSLPSSSGGDYNEQFF,TGTGCCAGCAGTTTACCGTCTTCTAGCGGGGGGGATTACAATGAGCAGTTCTTC
TRBJ1-1,-,TRBV10-3,-,CAIRVKGHRKNTEAFF,TGTGCCATCAGGGTAAAGGGACACCGAAAGAACACTGAAGCTTTCTTT
TRBJ1-1,-,TRBV6-5,-,CASSLSGRTEAFF,TGTGCCAGCAGCCTTAGCGGAAGGACTGAAGCTTTCTTT
TRBJ2-1,TRBD2,TRBV5-1,-,CASSMWGKRGDYNEQFF,TGCGCCAGCAGCATGTGGGGGAAACGGGGGGACTACAATGAGCAGTTCTTC
TRBJ1-6,-,TRBV5-6,-,CASSLLGLTNSPLHF,TGTGCCAGCAGCTTGCTCGGACTTACCAATTCACCCCTCCACTTT
TRBJ2-1,TRBD1,TRBV6-5,once,CASSYSGTGFNEQFF,TGTGCCAGCAGTTACTCCGGGACAGGGTTCAATGAGCAGTTCTTC
TRBJ2-5,-,TRBV29-1,-,CSVVVQETQYF,TGCAGCGTTGTAGTACAAGAGACCCAGTACTTC
TRBJ2-3,TRBD2,TRBV9,-,CASSPGLAGLEGDTQYF,TGTGCCTCCTCCCCGGGACTAGCGGGGCTAGAGGGGGATACGCAGTATTTT
TRBJ2-5,TRBD1,TRBV5-1,-,CASSPRQGPQETQYF,TGCGCCAGCAGCCCCAGACAGGGGCCACAAGAGACCCAGTACTTC
TRBJ2-5,-,TRBV6-5,-,CASSTSSIAETQYF,TGTGCCAGCAGTACCTCCAGTATTGCAGAGACCCAGTACTTC
TRBJ2-2,-,TRBV19,-,CASSIALTGELFF,TGTGCCAGTAGTATAGCCCTAACCGGGGAGCTGTTTTTT
TRBJ2-5,TRBD1,TRBV27,-,CASSLSRARGPQETQYF,TGTGCCAGCAGTTTATCGCGGGCGAGGGGGCCCCAAGAGACCCAGTACTTC
TRBJ1-2,TRBD1,TRBV5-1,-,CASSLAGQGVTGGYTF,TGCGCCAGCAGCTTGGCAGGGCAGGGGGTGACTGGTGGCTACACCTTC
TRBJ2-1,TRBD1,TRBV9,-,CASSVGDRGGDEQFF,TGTGCCAGCAGCGTAGGGGACAGGGGTGGAGATGAGCAGTTCTTC
TRBJ2-2,TRBD2,TRBV4-2,-,CASSQGLAGANTGELFF,TGTGCCAGCAGCCAAGGACTAGCGGGGGCGAACACCGGGGAGCTGTTTTTT
TRBJ2-1,-,TRBV10-1,-,CASSEESAGPYNEQFF,TGCGCCAGCAGTGAGGAGTCGGCAGGCCCTTACAATGAGCAGTTCTTC
TRBJ2-3,-,TRBV9,-,CASSVESVSSTDTQYF,TGTGCCAGCAGCGTAGAAAGCGTATCTAGCACAGATACGCAGTATTTT
TRBJ2-2,TRBD1,TRBV30,-,CAWSVTGAGELFF,TGTGCCTGGAGTGTGACAGGGGCCGGGGAGCTGTTTTTT
TRBJ1-5,-,TRBV5-6,-,CASSLGANANQPQHF,TGTGCCAGCAGCTTGGGGGCTAACGCAAATCAGCCCCAGCATTTT
TRBJ1-1,-,TRBV5-6,-,CASSFQGGDFTEAFF,TGTGCCAGCAGCTTCCAGGGAGGGGATTTCACTGAAGCTTTCTTT
TRBJ1-2,TRBD1,TRBV2,-,CASSEGTGVGYGYTF,TGTGCCAGCAGTGAAGGGACAGGTGTGGGGTATGGCTACACCTTC
TRBJ2-1,-,TRBV9,once,CAAAPGVGFDNEQFF,TGTGCCGCTGCGCCGGGGGTAGGATTCGACAATGAGCAGTTCTTC
TRBJ2-3,-,TRBV5-5,once,CASSLGPFADTQYF,TGTGCCAGCAGCTTGGGTCCCTTCGCAGATACGCAGTATTTT
TRBJ2-1,TRBD2,TRBV5-1,-,CASSFFSGGRNEQFF,TGCGCCAGCAGCTTTTTTAGCGGGGGGAGGAATGAGCAGTTCTTC
TRBJ1-1,-,TRBV6-5,-,CASRLTTNTEAFF,TGTGCCAGCAGGCTTACTACGAACACTGAAGCTTTCTTT
TRBJ2-5,-,TRBV6-5,-,CASSYAGQKETQYF,TGTGCCAGCAGTTACGCAGGACAAAAAGAGACCCAGTACTTC
TRBJ1-1,-,TRBV2,-,CASSGMEAFF,TGTGCCAGCAGTGGTATGGAAGCTTTCTTT
TRBJ1-1,-,TRBV29-1,-,CSVGGGLEAFF,TGCAGCGTGGGGGGGGGACTTGAAGCTTTCTTT